The text below deals with one TCR beta chain. As yet, its antigen is unknown. This record comes from a study of tumor-infiltrating lymphocytes in primary liver carcinoma. Broader study findings: The 250 largest clones made up significantly more of tumor than blood repertoires (p = 0.039).

Germline-derived CDR1 and CDR2 are KGHSH and LQKENI. CDR3 length: 13 residues. The ends were cut back, 3 bases at V and 8 bases at J, with 12 bases in the middle. Co-extraction yielded RNA and DNA from 20-30 mg of unsorted bulk tissue. Surgical resection treated primary liver carcinoma in the patients. The input was approximately 0.45 ug total RNA; TCR beta cDNA was made from it with a constant-region primer. Generation of the TCR beta libraries relied on three nested multiplex PCR rounds using slightly modified ARM-PCR. A C-beta reverse primer was combined with TRBV1-TRBV30 forward primers in the first two PCR rounds, and each round had roughly 11 cycles. Each CDR3 protein gets one entry after TCRdb re-called the multiplex PCR reads with MiXCR. The data contain about 37,000 distinct CDR3 sequences, more than 70% of them singletons.

The gene calls are TRBV18 and TRBJ2-3, with no clear D. The sample was tumor-adjacent normal liver tissue. This TCR was sampled from a man aged 40-49 years with primary liver carcinoma and hepatitis B virus infection. CDR3 coding DNA: TGTGCCAGCTCACCCATAGAGTTGGGTACGCAGTATTTT. Translated: CASSPIELGTQYF.